The present T cell receptor beta chain was sequenced within a study of blood T cell repertoires in COVID-19. V gave up 3 bases and J gave up 1 base, with 18 bases separating them. CDR1 and CDR2 from the germline V gene are LGHNA and YNFKEQ. This CDR3 contains 17 residues. This clone is labeled medium-sized. In the authors' workflow: How many nucleated cells were present was estimated from reference gene primer amplification. Here immunoSEQ multiplex PCR was the method, and the copy in TCRdb shows in-frame clones only, minus some. That table gives V, J and clone size, and the DNA gave D and trimming. The sample shows hundreds of thousands of clones, 85% to 90% of them seen only once.

V is TRBV4-2 and J is TRBJ1-1, with a weak D call TRBD1 (6 bases). This TCR derives from a man in his forties or fifties with acute or convalescent COVID-19. Sequenced sample: peripheral blood. The CDR3 DNA sequence: TGTGCCAGCAGCCAGGACAGTCTTAAGAACCAGAACACTGAAGCTTTCTTT. Protein product: CASSQDSLKNQNTEAFF.